What follows are 10 T cell receptor beta chains derived from one specimen sequenced in a study of T cell responses to AZD1222 COVID-19 vaccine. TCRdb's copy holds only in-frame clones and misses some; the assay was immunoSEQ multiplex PCR. The data contain approximately 150,000 clones, about nine tenths of them singletons. The sequencing used peripheral blood, collected 28 days after the second dose of the MenACWY control vaccine. These receptors originate from an adult who received the MenACWY meningococcal vaccine as a control.

The chain employs TRBV7-8 and TRBJ1-3; 9 bases match TRBD1. This CDR3 region has 15 residues. V lost 5 bases, J lost 4 bases, and 6 bases stayed unmatched. Germline assignment: CDR1 SGHVS and CDR2 FQNEAQ. The CDR3 DNA sequence: TGTGCCAGCAGCCGAGGACAGGGGACGGGAAACACCATATATTTT. This encodes CASSRGQGTGNTIYF.

The rearrangement uses TRBV30 and TRBJ1-2; D call uncertain. Germline V gene data show CDR1 as GTSNPN and CDR2 as SVGIG (reference sequence). V dropped 7 bases and J dropped 5 bases, with 17 bases sitting between them. The CDR3 loop spans 13 amino acids. The CDR3 DNA sequence: TGTGCCTCCCCTTTGGGATTTGGTTATGGCTACACCTTC. As protein: CASPLGFGYGYTF.

V is TRBV6-5 and J is TRBJ1-2; tentative D call: TRBD1 (5 bases). There are 16 residues in the CDR3. Trimming shortened V by 2 bases and J by 9 bases, and 22 bases separated the two germline ends. Germline V gene sequence: CDR1 MNHEY, CDR2 SVGAGI. The CDR3 is CASSYNYGGSTVSYTF. For the CDR3, the DNA is TGTGCCAGCAGTTACAATTATGGGGGGTCTACGGTGAGCTACACCTTC.

The chain employs TRBV18 and TRBJ1-5; no firm D call. Germline V CDR1 and CDR2: KGHSH, LQKENI. The V end was cut by 6 bases, the J end by 5 bases, with 17 bases between. This CDR3 has 15 amino acids. The CDR3 DNA reads as TGTGCCAGCTCGACGGGGATTCTTGGGGATCAGCCCCAGCATTTT. Its protein is CASSTGILGDQPQHF.

The rearrangement links TRBV25-1 to TRBJ2-3, with D perhaps matching TRBD1 or TRBD2 (5 bases each). Trimming took 1 base from V and 2 from J, leaving 10 bases between them. In germline, CDR1 is MGHDK, CDR2 SYGVNS. The CDR3 runs to 15 residues. The CDR3 region is CASSEWDLYTDTQYF. Written as DNA, the CDR3 is TGTGCCAGCAGTGAATGGGACCTATACACAGATACGCAGTATTTT.

The J gene is TRBJ1-1, the V gene TRBV7-2; a weak D match, TRBD1 (5 bases). CDR3 size: 11 residues. V lost 4 bases and J lost 9, with 9 bases in between. CDR1 is SGHTA, CDR2 FQGNSA, per germline. The CDR3 reads CASSSRDQAFF. The CDR3 DNA reads as TGTGCCAGCAGCTCCCGGGACCAAGCTTTCTTT.

The J gene is TRBJ2-7, the V gene TRBV27, with 10 nucleotides matching TRBD1. The germline CDR1 and CDR2 sequences are MNHEY and SMNVEV (reference sequence). V lost 3 bases to trimming and J lost 3 bases; unmatched junction nucleotides: 17. The CDR3 sequence is 19 residues long. CDR3 nucleotides: TGTGCCAGCAGTTTTCCCGCAGATCCCGGACAGGGGGACCGCTACGAGCAGTACTTC. The encoded protein is CASSFPADPGQGDRYEQYF.

This clone turned up a few times. At the DNA level, this CDR3 is encoded by other sequences in the same sample as well. The genes are TRBV6-5 and TRBJ2-7, with D hard to call. The CDR3 runs to 12 residues. V was pared by 2 bases and J by 2 bases, with 4 bases between. Germline V gene lookup returns CDR1 MNHEY and CDR2 SVGAGI. CDR3 in amino acids: CASSYGPYEQYF. CDR3 DNA: TGTGCCAGCAGTTACGGGCCCTACGAGCAGTACTTC.

The V and J genes are TRBV19 and TRBJ2-5; D possibly uses TRBD1 or TRBD2 (5 bases each). The length of the CDR3 is 14 residues. From germline, CDR1 is LNHDA and CDR2 SQIVND (reference sequence). Trimming cost V 4 bases and J 2 bases, with 11 bases left between them. This chain's CDR3 is CASSTRDGQETQYF. DNA for the CDR3: TGTGCCAGTAGTACAAGGGACGGTCAAGAGACCCAGTACTTC. Full variable domain (missing parts from reference TRBV19 and TRBJ2-5): DGGITQSPKYLFRKEGQNVTLSCEQNLNHDAMYWYRQDPGQGLRLIYYSQIVNDFQKGDIAEGYSVSREKKESFPLTVTSAQKNPTAFYLCASSTRDGQETQYFGPGTRLLVL.

The gene calls are TRBV6-1 and TRBJ2-3; perhaps D is TRBD1 or TRBD2 (6 bases each). Germline-derived CDR1 and CDR2 are MNHNS and SASEGT. The CDR3 spans 15 residues. Between the trimmed V and J ends, which lost 2 bases and 3 bases, there was a span of 12 bases. The CDR3 region is CASSEKGGPTDTQYF. The CDR3, as DNA: TGTGCCAGCAGTGAAAAGGGGGGACCGACAGATACGCAGTATTTT.